Listed here are 11 T cell receptor beta chains from one sample, sequenced in a study of shared clonotypes between healthy human individuals. Terminally differentiated effector memory CD45RA+ cells were excluded by CCR7 positive selection of CD45RO-negative cells. Profiled with immunoSEQ multiplex PCR; TCRdb holds only in-frame clones, not every one. The sample holds around 1,900,000 clones, about 93% seen once. Source material: naive CD8+ T cells from PBMCs. The receptors were gathered from a man in his late teens or twenties in good health. Some clones in this sample may be carry-over from other donors' samples.

The chain links TRBV9 to TRBJ2-3, with 10 positions matching TRBD2. The CDR3 contains 15 residues. V lost 3 bases, J lost 4 bases, and 5 bases stayed unmatched. Germline V gene sequence: CDR1 SGDLS, CDR2 YYNGEE. CDR3 protein: CASSASGSSPDTQYF. For the CDR3, the DNA is TGTGCCAGCAGCGCTAGCGGGAGTAGCCCAGATACGCAGTATTTT.

The chain links TRBV28 to TRBJ2-7, with D possibly TRBD1 on 6 matching bases. This CDR3 has 16 amino acids. Germline V lookup: CDR1 MDHEN, CDR2 SYDVKM. V was trimmed by 5 bases and J by 0 bases, leaving 17 bases between them. The CDR3 reads CASSTRKQGISYEQYF. DNA for the CDR3: TGTGCCAGCAGTACCCGAAAGCAGGGGATCTCCTACGAGCAGTACTTC.

The chain couples TRBV19 to TRBJ1-2; 10 bases align to TRBD1. Trimming took 6 bases from V and 1 from J; bases not matched to a gene: 5. Germline CDR1 LNHDA, CDR2 SQIVND (reference sequence). The CDR3 loop spans 15 amino acids. The chain's CDR3 is CASRDRGPSNYGYTF. The CDR3 DNA reads TGTGCCAGTAGAGACAGGGGGCCTAGTAACTATGGCTACACCTTC.

This clone was seen only once. The gene calls are TRBV27 and TRBJ2-7; tentative D call: TRBD1 (7 bases). The V gene lost 2 bases and the J gene lost 5 bases, with 16 bases spanning the gap. The CDR3 loop spans 15 amino acids. Germline V lookup: CDR1 MNHEY, CDR2 SMNVEV (reference sequence). Here the CDR3 reads CASSLRVQGGHEQYF. For the CDR3, the DNA is TGTGCCAGCAGTTTACGGGTGCAGGGGGGCCACGAGCAGTACTTC.

The rearrangement links TRBV28 to TRBJ2-3, with D hard to call. CDR3 size: 17 residues. Trimming removed 8 bases at V and 2 bases at J, with 23 bases between. Germline values: CDR1 MDHEN, CDR2 SYDVKM. The CDR3 DNA reads TGTGCCAGCCGCGGCCCAGAGGCCTGGGTCATCACAGATACGCAGTATTTT. Protein sequence: CASRGPEAWVITDTQYF.

The chain is built from TRBV7-2 and TRBJ2-7, with D possibly matching TRBD2 (6 bases). CDR3 length equals 16 residues. V was trimmed by 0 bases and J by 1 base, leaving 13 bases between them. Germline V gives CDR1 SGHTA, CDR2 FQGNSA. As DNA, the CDR3 is TGTGCCAGCAGCTTAGCGCTTGTGCTAGCGTCCTACGAGCAGTACTTC. It yields the protein CASSLALVLASYEQYF.

This rearrangement joins TRBV5-8 to TRBJ2-2; a possible D gene is TRBD1 (6 bases). The CDR3 contains 15 residues. Germline-derived CDR1 and CDR2 are SGHTS and YDEGEE. The V and J ends lost 0 bases and 2 bases respectively, with 8 bases between them. This chain's CDR3 is CASSLEGGNTGELFF. In DNA form, the CDR3 reads TGTGCCAGCAGCTTGGAAGGGGGTAACACCGGGGAGCTGTTTTTT.

This chain connects TRBV9 to TRBJ2-7; 9 bases line up with TRBD1. The CDR3 length is 16 residues. CDR1 is SGDLS, CDR2 YYNGEE, per germline. Trimming took 4 bases from V and 0 from J; bases not matched to a gene: 8. CDR3 region: CASSSTPTGGSYEQYF. As DNA, the CDR3 is TGTGCCAGCAGCTCCACACCGACAGGGGGCTCCTACGAGCAGTACTTC.

This chain joins TRBV4-1 and TRBJ1-1; no clear D. Trimming removed 1 base from V and 1 base from J, with 10 bases in between. The germline CDR1 and CDR2 sequences are MGHRA and YSYEKL. The CDR3 runs to 15 residues. The CDR3 bases are TGCGCCAGCAGCCAAGTAGAAGCTCCGAACACTGAAGCTTTCTTT. It translates to CASSQVEAPNTEAFF.

The chain links TRBV9 to TRBJ2-1; 7 bases map to TRBD2. The CDR3 runs to 15 residues. Trimming cost V 3 bases and J 12 bases; bases outside gene matches: 15. Germline V gene lookup returns CDR1 SGDLS and CDR2 YYNGEE. Written as DNA, the CDR3 is TGTGCCAGCAGCGCAGGGTCGGGAGGAGGGCAGGGGCAGTTCTTC. Amino acid sequence: CASSAGSGGGQGQFF. Full variable domain (outside the CDR3, taken from reference TRBV9 and TRBJ2-1): DSGVTQTPKHLITATGQRVTLRCSPRSGDLSVYWYQQSLDQGLQFLIQYYNGEERAKGNILERFSAQQFPDLHSELNLSSLELGDSALYFCASSAGSGGGQGQFFGPGTRLTVL.

A note on this clone: One end of the junction does not line up with germline, which may come from a read error. This chain joins TRBV10-3 and TRBJ1-4; no firm D call. Germline V CDR1 and CDR2: ENHRY, SYGVKD. The CDR3 loop spans 12 amino acids. Written as DNA, the CDR3 is TGTGCCATCAGCGAGTTCAGGGAAAAACTGTTTTTT. This encodes CAISEFREKLFF.